Described below is a single TCR beta chain sequence and its context. Its binding antigen is unknown. Base-call qualities are not available, and no considerably larger clone is one nucleotide away. From each donor, a single peripheral blood sample of roughly 0.11 L on average was drawn into heparinised tubes. A BD FACSAria II was used to sort naive, central memory, regulatory and stem cell-like memory CD4+ T cells with a panel that included CD45RO, CCR7, CD25, CD127, CD95 and CD27. All sorted populations exceeded 98% purity. PBMCs were separated immediately by Lymphoprep density gradient centrifugation and were stained directly, without being cultured. Samples were stained and sorted in pairs, with one healthy donor and one patient per experiment, so that batch effects were minimized. The entire isolated RNA was reverse transcribed using the High Capacity cDNA Reverse Transcription Kit, and thus expressed TCRB transcripts were sequenced. Deep immunoSEQ sequencing was performed on naive, central memory and regulatory T cell samples, with an average of roughly 3.5 million total reads per sample. Sorted cells were lysed in RLT buffer, and RNA was extracted using DNase-treated RNeasy Micro or Mini kits according to cell number. To prevent cross-contamination, every cell subset was processed on its own, while patient and healthy donor samples were processed together. Using the immunoSEQ multiplex PCR, TCRB sequences were amplified from cDNA into 87-bp fragments spanning the CDR3 region. The amplicons were sequenced using the Illumina HiSeq platform. The authors' pipeline ran thus. PCR bias was computationally corrected using synthetic template baselines, reads within Hamming distance 2 were collapsed, and singletons that could not be merged were discarded. Reads were aligned against IMGT so that V, D and J genes, CDR3 length and insertions or deletions at six rearrangement sites could be assigned. Clonotype counts were normalized to sorted cell number within each subset before computing true diversity and Gini coefficients with the tcR R package. Repertoire sharing was quantified using the overlap coefficient calculated on TCRB nucleotide sequences. As a proxy for the pre-selection repertoire, out-of-frame TCRB sequences from naive cells were analyzed. TCRdb took this table from immuneACCESS and kept in-frame rearrangements with V and J called. Such tables lack part of the clones; where checked against another copy, unresolved V genes explain under half of the gap, and the rest is unexplained. The V and J calls and clone size are taken from that table; D and trimming were inferred from the DNA. The sample table shows just over 600,000 clones, and about a sixth are seen once. About 0.093% of the sample rests with the top ten.

The data belong to a study of beta chain features in type 1 diabetes (dated by TCRdb to between 2018 and 2020). Broadly, across the study: Mean age, gender distribution, total cell number and subset yield were not different between patients and healthy donors. In the study, recently diagnosed type 1 diabetes patients and matched healthy donors were compared on the TCRB repertoires of their sorted circulating CD4+ T cell subsets. Naive and central memory subsets were obtained from all 30 or so donors, but regulatory and stem cell-like memory subsets were isolated from only 8 patients and roughly eight healthy donors. A total of about 100 million sorted cells were examined across all samples, and RNA yield correlated strongly with the number of cells per subset.

Beyond this particular receptor, the publication reports: At VDJ recombination sites, type 1 diabetes patients had fewer insertions and more deleted nucleotides, which implies abnormalities in thymic rearrangement. PCR might favor shorter templates, but patient and control samples were amplified and corrected together, so any skew would affect both groups equally. Type 1 diabetes patients showed a moderate but significant shortening of TCRB CDR3 length in all four CD4+ subsets. The naive, central memory and regulatory TCRB repertoires appeared to resemble one another more closely among patients than among healthy donors. Because cDNA was sequenced instead of genomic DNA, highly expressing activated cells could be over-represented, though the groups showed no difference in activation or CD3 levels. Only small numbers of individuals were included in the HLA sub-analyses, which left unresolved whether HLA type had any influence on TCRB rearrangement.

This clonotype was sampled from a young man in good health. The sequencing sample was made of naive CD4+ T cells from blood. The cell subset or site label on this specimen signifies: true naive CD4+ T cells.

CDR3 loop: CASSRGSTETQYF. The DNA sequence is given as TGCGCCAGCAGCCGCGGGAGCACAGAGACCCAGTACTTC. The chain was built from TRBV5-1 and TRBJ2-5; 7 junctional bases match TRBD2. V lost 4 bases and J lost 4 bases, and the count of bases not matched to a germline gene is 4. The germline V gene provides CDR1 SGHRS and CDR2 YFSETQ. From the cysteine up to the phenylalanine, the CDR3 has a length of 13 residues. Only the CDR3 DNA stays, 39 bases, in frame from base 1.